A selection of T cell receptor beta chains follows, all from one sample in a study of CD8+ T cells in alopecia areata. The repertoire was sequenced with immunoSEQ multiplex PCR; TCRdb's copy has only in-frame clones and lacks some. The sample lists 250,000 to 350,000 clones, about 62% occurring once. This specimen consisted of CD4+ T cells sorted from blood, obtained at week 52, from a patient treated with tofacitinib. The receptors derive from a human donor with alopecia areata. Both conserved end residues are trimmed from each CDR3. The order of the fields is clone size, V gene, J gene, CDR3 protein. Expanded clones are given a class, and other clones once, few, many or no size at all.

clone size: .; V gene: TRBV29-1; J gene: TRBJ2-1; CDR3 protein: SAAEGPTEQF
clone size: few; V gene: TRBV6-5; J gene: TRBJ2-4; CDR3 protein: ASSTWRGGKNIQY
clone size: .; V gene: TRBV11-2; J gene: TRBJ1-4; CDR3 protein: ASSLRSFNEKLF
clone size: .; V gene: TRBV15; J gene: TRBJ1-5; CDR3 protein: ATSRAVLSNQPQH
clone size: .; V gene: TRBV27; J gene: TRBJ1-1; CDR3 protein: ASLGSPRGTEAF
clone size: .; V gene: TRBV7-2; J gene: TRBJ2-1; CDR3 protein: ASSLASSSYNEQF
clone size: .; V gene: TRBV29-1; J gene: TRBJ2-7; CDR3 protein: SVEEGWGDEQY
clone size: once; V gene: TRBV7-7; J gene: TRBJ2-7; CDR3 protein: ASSLADGDEQY
clone size: few; V gene: TRBV30; J gene: TRBJ2-2; CDR3 protein: ASPRLKNTGELF
clone size: .; V gene: TRBV29-1; J gene: TRBJ1-1; CDR3 protein: SVEDQGSFFEAF
clone size: .; V gene: TRBV6-5; J gene: TRBJ2-6; CDR3 protein: ASSYSLGSGANVLT
clone size: once; V gene: TRBV4-1; J gene: TRBJ1-2; CDR3 protein: ASSQPTRQGDDYGYT
clone size: .; V gene: TRBV5-1; J gene: TRBJ2-5; CDR3 protein: ASSFRVEETQY
clone size: .; V gene: TRBV5-1; J gene: TRBJ1-1; CDR3 protein: ASSLAGGVEAF
clone size: .; V gene: TRBV10-3; J gene: TRBJ2-1; CDR3 protein: AISEIRASYNEQF
clone size: few; V gene: TRBV5-4; J gene: TRBJ2-7; CDR3 protein: ASSFGTGPYEQY
clone size: .; V gene: TRBV2; J gene: TRBJ2-7; CDR3 protein: ASRGGDGEQY
clone size: .; V gene: TRBV18; J gene: TRBJ2-3; CDR3 protein: ASSPPGQGWTDTQY
clone size: .; V gene: TRBV4-3; J gene: TRBJ1-1; CDR3 protein: ASSQEPQGDTEAF
clone size: .; V gene: TRBV29-1; J gene: TRBJ1-1; CDR3 protein: SVVGRTNTEAF
clone size: .; V gene: TRBV6-1; J gene: TRBJ2-3; CDR3 protein: ATQFRDSWTQY
clone size: .; V gene: TRBV30; J gene: TRBJ2-5; CDR3 protein: AWSVARYQETQY
clone size: .; V gene: TRBV9; J gene: TRBJ2-1; CDR3 protein: ASSVGINPYNEQF
clone size: few; V gene: TRBV7-2; J gene: TRBJ2-5; CDR3 protein: ASSWRTGGGETQY
clone size: .; V gene: TRBV30; J gene: TRBJ1-4; CDR3 protein: AWTRTVKGNEKLF
clone size: .; V gene: TRBV20-1; J gene: TRBJ2-5; CDR3 protein: SAGLETQY
clone size: once; V gene: TRBV6-1; J gene: TRBJ2-2; CDR3 protein: ARGTQGNTGELF
clone size: few; V gene: TRBV15; J gene: TRBJ1-5; CDR3 protein: ATTHRRNQPQH
clone size: once; V gene: TRBV5-1; J gene: TRBJ2-3; CDR3 protein: ASSLGLGISTDTQY
clone size: .; V gene: TRBV2; J gene: TRBJ2-1; CDR3 protein: ASSGTGLEQF
clone size: .; V gene: TRBV5-6; J gene: TRBJ2-7; CDR3 protein: ASSLGGEQY
clone size: few; V gene: TRBV6-5; J gene: TRBJ1-1; CDR3 protein: ASSPRGDTEAF
clone size: .; V gene: TRBV30; J gene: TRBJ2-5; CDR3 protein: AWSVRGLAGEETQY
clone size: .; V gene: TRBV7-9; J gene: TRBJ2-1; CDR3 protein: ASNPTGINEQF
clone size: few; V gene: TRBV7-3; J gene: TRBJ2-2; CDR3 protein: ASSSNTGELF
clone size: .; V gene: TRBV7-2; J gene: TRBJ2-7; CDR3 protein: ASSSPIGLGYEQY
clone size: .; V gene: TRBV29-1; J gene: TRBJ2-3; CDR3 protein: SVPNRALSTDTQY
clone size: .; V gene: TRBV7-2; J gene: TRBJ1-1; CDR3 protein: ASSLLGSANTEAF
clone size: .; V gene: TRBV7-2; J gene: TRBJ2-1; CDR3 protein: ASSLERSYNEQF
clone size: .; V gene: TRBV29-1; J gene: TRBJ2-1; CDR3 protein: SVSAGGLYNEQF
clone size: few; V gene: TRBV5-1; J gene: TRBJ1-2; CDR3 protein: ASQGGNYGYT
clone size: .; V gene: TRBV18; J gene: TRBJ2-7; CDR3 protein: ASSSTGGYEQY